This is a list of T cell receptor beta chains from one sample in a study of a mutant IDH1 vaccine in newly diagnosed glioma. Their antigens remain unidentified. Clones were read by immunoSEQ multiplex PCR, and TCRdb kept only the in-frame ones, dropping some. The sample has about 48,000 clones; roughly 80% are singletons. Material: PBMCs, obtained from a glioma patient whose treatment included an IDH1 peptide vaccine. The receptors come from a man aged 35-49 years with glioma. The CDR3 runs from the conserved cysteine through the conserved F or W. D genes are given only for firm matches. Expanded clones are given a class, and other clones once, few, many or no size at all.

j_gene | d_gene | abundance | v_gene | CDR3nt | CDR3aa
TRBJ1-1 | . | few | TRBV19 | TGTGCCAGTAGTGGACGGGGCGCGGGTGAAGCTTTCTTT | CASSGRGAGEAFF
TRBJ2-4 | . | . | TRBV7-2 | TGTGCCAGCAGCTTACAGGGCGCCGCCAAAAACATTCAGTACTTC | CASSLQGAAKNIQYF
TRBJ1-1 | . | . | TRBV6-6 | TGTGCCAGCAGTTACGGGGGTGGGGGCATGAACACTGAAGCTTTCTTT | CASSYGGGGMNTEAFF
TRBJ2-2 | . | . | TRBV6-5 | TGTGCCAGCAGTCCTTGGACAGCCGGCACCGGGGAGCTGTTTTTT | CASSPWTAGTGELFF
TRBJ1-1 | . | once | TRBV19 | TGTGCCAGTAGTAGGACTGGGAACACTGAAGCTTTCTTT | CASSRTGNTEAFF
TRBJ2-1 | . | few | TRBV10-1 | TGCGCCAGCAGTGACTGGGGACAGCAGTTCTTC | CASSDWGQQFF
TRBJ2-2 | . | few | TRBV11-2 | TGTGCCAGCAGCTTACTAGCGCAGACCGGGGAGCTGTTTTTT | CASSLLAQTGELFF
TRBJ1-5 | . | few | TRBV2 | TGTGCCAGCAGTTCTGAGGGAGGGGGTCAGCCCCAGCATTTT | CASSSEGGGQPQHF
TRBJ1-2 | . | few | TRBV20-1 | TGCAGTGCGATCCCAGACTATGGCTACACCTTC | CSAIPDYGYTF
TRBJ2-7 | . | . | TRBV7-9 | TGTGCCAGCAAGGGTCAGTCTCAGGACCACGAGCAGTACTTC | CASKGQSQDHEQYF